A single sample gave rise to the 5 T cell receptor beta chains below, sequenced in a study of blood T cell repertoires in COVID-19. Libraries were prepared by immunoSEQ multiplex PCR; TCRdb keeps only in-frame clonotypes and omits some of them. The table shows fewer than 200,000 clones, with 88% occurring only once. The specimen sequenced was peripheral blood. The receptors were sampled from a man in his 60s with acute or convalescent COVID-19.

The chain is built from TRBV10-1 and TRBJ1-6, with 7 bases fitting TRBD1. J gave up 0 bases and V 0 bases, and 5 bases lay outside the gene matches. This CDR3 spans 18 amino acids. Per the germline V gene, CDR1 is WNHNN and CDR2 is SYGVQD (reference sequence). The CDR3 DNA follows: TGCGCCAGCAGTGAGTCGGGACAGCTTAACTCCTATAATTCACCCCTCCACTTT. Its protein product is CASSESGQLNSYNSPLHF.

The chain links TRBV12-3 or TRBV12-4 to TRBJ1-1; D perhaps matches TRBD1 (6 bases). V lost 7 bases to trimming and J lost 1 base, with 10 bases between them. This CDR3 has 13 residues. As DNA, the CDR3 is TGTGCCAGCATTATGGACAGGAACACTGAAGCTTTCTTT. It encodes CASIMDRNTEAFF.

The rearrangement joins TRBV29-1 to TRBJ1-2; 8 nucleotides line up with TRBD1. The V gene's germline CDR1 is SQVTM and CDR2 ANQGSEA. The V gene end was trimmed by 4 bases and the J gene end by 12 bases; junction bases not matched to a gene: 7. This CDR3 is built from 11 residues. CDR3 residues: CSVAYTGGDTF. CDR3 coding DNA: TGCAGCGTTGCCTATACAGGGGGTGACACCTTC. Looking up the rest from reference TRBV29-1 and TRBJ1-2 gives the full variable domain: SAVISQKPSRDICQRGTSLTIQCQVDSQVTMMFWYRQQPGQSLTLIATANQGSEATYESGFVIDKFPISRPNLTFSTLTVSNMSPEDSSIYLCSVAYTGGDTFGSGTRLTVV.

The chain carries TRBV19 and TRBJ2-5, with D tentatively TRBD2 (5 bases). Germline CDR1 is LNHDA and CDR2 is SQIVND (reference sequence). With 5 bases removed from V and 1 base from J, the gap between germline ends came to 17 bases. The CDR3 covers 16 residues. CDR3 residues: CASSRNSGSTQETQYF. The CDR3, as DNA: TGTGCCAGTAGTCGAAACTCGGGGTCCACCCAAGAGACCCAGTACTTC.

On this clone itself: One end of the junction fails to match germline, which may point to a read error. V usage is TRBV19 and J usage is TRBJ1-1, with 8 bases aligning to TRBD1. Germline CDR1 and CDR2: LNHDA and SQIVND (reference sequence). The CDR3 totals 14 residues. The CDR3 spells CASSAYRGVTEAFF. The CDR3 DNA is TGTGCCAGTAGTGCTTACAGGGGGGTTACTGAGGCTTTCTTT. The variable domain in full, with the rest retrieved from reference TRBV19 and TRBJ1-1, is DGGITQSPKYLFRKEGQNVTLSCEQNLNHDAMYWYRQDPGQGLRLIYYSQIVNDFQKGDIAEGYSVSREKKESFPLTVTSAQKNPTAFYLCASSAYRGVTEAFFGQGTRLTVV.